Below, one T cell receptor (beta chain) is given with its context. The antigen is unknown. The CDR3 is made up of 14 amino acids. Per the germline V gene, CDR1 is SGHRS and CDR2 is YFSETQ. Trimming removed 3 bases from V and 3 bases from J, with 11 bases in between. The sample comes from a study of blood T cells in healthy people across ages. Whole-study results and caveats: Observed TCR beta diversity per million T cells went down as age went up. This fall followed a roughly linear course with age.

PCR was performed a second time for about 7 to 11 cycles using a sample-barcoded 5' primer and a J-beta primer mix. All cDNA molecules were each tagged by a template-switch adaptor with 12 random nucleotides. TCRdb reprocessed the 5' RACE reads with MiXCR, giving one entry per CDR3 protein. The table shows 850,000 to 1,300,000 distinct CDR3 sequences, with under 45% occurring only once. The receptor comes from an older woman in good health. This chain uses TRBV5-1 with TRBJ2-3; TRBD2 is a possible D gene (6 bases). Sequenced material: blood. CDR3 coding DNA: TGCGCCAGCAGCTCACAAGCGGGTACAGATACGCAGTATTTT. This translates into CASSSQAGTDTQYF.